This is a list of T cell receptor beta chains from one sample in a study of blood T cell repertoires in COVID-19. The method was immunoSEQ multiplex PCR; TCRdb's version includes in-frame clones alone and lacks a portion of them. The sample has approximately 240,000 clones; around 85% are singletons. Sequenced material: peripheral blood. These receptors all stem from a woman in her sixties with active or convalescent COVID-19. CDR3s include the opening cysteine and the closing phenylalanine or tryptophan.

V gene: TRBV6-5; CDR3 protein: CASSYRRVGRSPLHF
V gene: TRBV24-1; CDR3 protein: CATSDRGHRGGSNQPQHF
V gene: TRBV11-3; CDR3 protein: CASSLGLAFTDTQYF
V gene: TRBV6-1; CDR3 protein: CASSERGRDSSYEQYF
V gene: TRBV19; CDR3 protein: CASRDRGYTGELFF
V gene: TRBV19; CDR3 protein: CASSIGGTGVGYGYTF
V gene: TRBV11-3; CDR3 protein: CASTLTKHRDLAKNIQYF
V gene: TRBV2; CDR3 protein: CASSPDGRGQPQHF
V gene: TRBV28; CDR3 protein: CASSAKWTGDNQPQHF
V gene: TRBV3-1/TRBV3-2; CDR3 protein: CASSQSGTSYNEQFF
V gene: TRBV5-1; CDR3 protein: CASSLVGGGGYTF
V gene: TRBV5-1; CDR3 protein: CASSGTGGAGEKLFF
V gene: TRBV5-5; CDR3 protein: CASSSATGDTLHF
V gene: TRBV27; CDR3 protein: CASSLLRDSLSYTF
V gene: TRBV5-1; CDR3 protein: CASSLADGNYGYTF
V gene: TRBV3-1/TRBV3-2; CDR3 protein: CASSPARGNTEAFF
V gene: TRBV7-2; CDR3 protein: CASSPTSGRIYEQYF
V gene: TRBV18; CDR3 protein: CASSPLLAGVGNEQFF
V gene: TRBV7-9; CDR3 protein: CASPTDADTQYF
V gene: TRBV29-1; CDR3 protein: CSVGDRNYGYTF
V gene: TRBV4-2; CDR3 protein: CASSQLAGGGSYEQYF
V gene: TRBV18; CDR3 protein: CASSPGQGLTGELFF
V gene: TRBV28; CDR3 protein: CASSFYSTDTQYF
V gene: TRBV2; CDR3 protein: CASSGADTQYF
V gene: TRBV29-1; CDR3 protein: CSVVEATGGEQYF
V gene: TRBV11-3; CDR3 protein: CASSLVRGPWNEQFF
V gene: TRBV4-1; CDR3 protein: CASTILPGLAGGPLNEQFF
V gene: TRBV19; CDR3 protein: CASSPDRGLYGYTF
V gene: TRBV15; CDR3 protein: CATSRDLQNLRHEQFF
V gene: TRBV14; CDR3 protein: CASSQGQTGVQEQYF
V gene: TRBV5-1; CDR3 protein: CASSLDRGWNTEAFF
V gene: TRBV30; CDR3 protein: CAWTEDRGHGYTF
V gene: TRBV11-3; CDR3 protein: CASSRRSSYNEQFF
V gene: TRBV19; CDR3 protein: CASSMVGGAGEKLFF
V gene: TRBV3-1/TRBV3-2; CDR3 protein: CASSSKGISYGYTF
V gene: TRBV29-1; CDR3 protein: CSVVRGRNIPYEQYF
V gene: TRBV19; CDR3 protein: CASRPGGGPFSNEKLFF
V gene: TRBV5-6; CDR3 protein: CASSSPGLAYEQYF
V gene: TRBV6-4; CDR3 protein: CASSDVAGDTGELFF
V gene: TRBV5-1; CDR3 protein: CASTFGGGGETQYF
V gene: TRBV11-3; CDR3 protein: CASRILFSRDGYTF
V gene: TRBV3-1/TRBV3-2; CDR3 protein: CASSQESGSGSRYEQYF
V gene: TRBV6-2/TRBV6-3; CDR3 protein: CASSEQGFQPQHF
V gene: TRBV18; CDR3 protein: CASSPDSNYEQYF
V gene: TRBV5-5; CDR3 protein: CASSLRGNGYTF
V gene: TRBV3-1/TRBV3-2; CDR3 protein: CASSQRSGREQYF
V gene: TRBV10-3; CDR3 protein: CAISESTGDYGYTF
V gene: TRBV2; CDR3 protein: CASSWGTSRSTDTQYF
V gene: TRBV30; CDR3 protein: CAWSVGSGVWYNEQFF
V gene: TRBV5-6; CDR3 protein: CASSLLRGYGYTF